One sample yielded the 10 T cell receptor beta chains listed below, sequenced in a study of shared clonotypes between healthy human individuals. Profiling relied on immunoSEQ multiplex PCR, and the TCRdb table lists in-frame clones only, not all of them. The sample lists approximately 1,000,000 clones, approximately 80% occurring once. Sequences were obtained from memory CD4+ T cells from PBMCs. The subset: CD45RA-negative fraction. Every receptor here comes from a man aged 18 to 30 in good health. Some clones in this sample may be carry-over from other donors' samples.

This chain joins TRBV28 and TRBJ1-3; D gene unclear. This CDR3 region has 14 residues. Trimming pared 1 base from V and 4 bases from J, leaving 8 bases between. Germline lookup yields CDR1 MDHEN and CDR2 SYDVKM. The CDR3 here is CASSLFGQGNTIYF. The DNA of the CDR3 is TGTGCCAGCAGTTTATTTGGGCAGGGAAACACCATATATTTT.

The CDR3 DNA sequence: TGCGCCAGCAGCAGGGGACTAGCGGGAGGGAGCGATGAGCAGTTCTTC. This encodes CASSRGLAGGSDEQFF. This chain connects TRBV5-1 to TRBJ2-1; TRBD2 matches at 16 bases. This CDR3 contains 16 residues. Germline-derived CDR1 and CDR2 are SGHRS and YFSETQ. Germline trimming cut 4 bases from V and 8 bases from J; bases unmatched to any gene: 6.

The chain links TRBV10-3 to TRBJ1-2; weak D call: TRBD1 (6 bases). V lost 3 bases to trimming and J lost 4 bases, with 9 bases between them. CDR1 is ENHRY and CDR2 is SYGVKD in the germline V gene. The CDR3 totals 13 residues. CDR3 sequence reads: CAISELGGYGYTF. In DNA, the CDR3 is TGTGCCATCAGTGAATTAGGGGGCTATGGCTACACCTTC.

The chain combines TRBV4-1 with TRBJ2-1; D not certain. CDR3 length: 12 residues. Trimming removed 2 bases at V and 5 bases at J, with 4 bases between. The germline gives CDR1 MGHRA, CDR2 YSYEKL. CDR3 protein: CASSQRDNEQFF. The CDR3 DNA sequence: TGCGCCAGCAGCCAAAGGGACAATGAGCAGTTCTTC.

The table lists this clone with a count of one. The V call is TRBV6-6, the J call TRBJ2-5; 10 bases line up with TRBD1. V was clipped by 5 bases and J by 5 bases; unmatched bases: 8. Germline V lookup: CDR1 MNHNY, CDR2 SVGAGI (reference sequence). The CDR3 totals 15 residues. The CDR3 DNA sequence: TGTGCCAGCAGTCAGAGCCGGGGACAGGGGGAGACCCAGTACTTC. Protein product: CASSQSRGQGETQYF.

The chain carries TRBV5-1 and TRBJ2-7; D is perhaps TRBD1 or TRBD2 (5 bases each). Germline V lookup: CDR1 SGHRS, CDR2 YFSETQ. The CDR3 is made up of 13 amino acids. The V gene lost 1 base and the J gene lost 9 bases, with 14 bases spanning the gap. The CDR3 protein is CASSLSAGRGQYF. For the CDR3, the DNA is TGCGCCAGCAGCTTGAGTGCGGGTAGGGGGCAGTACTTC.

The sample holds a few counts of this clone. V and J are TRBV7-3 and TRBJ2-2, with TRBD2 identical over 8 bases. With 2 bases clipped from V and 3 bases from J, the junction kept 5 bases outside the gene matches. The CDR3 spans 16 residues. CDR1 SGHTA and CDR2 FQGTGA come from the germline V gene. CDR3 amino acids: CASSLLGRADTGELFF. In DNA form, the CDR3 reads TGTGCCAGCAGCTTACTCGGGAGGGCCGACACCGGGGAGCTGTTTTTT.

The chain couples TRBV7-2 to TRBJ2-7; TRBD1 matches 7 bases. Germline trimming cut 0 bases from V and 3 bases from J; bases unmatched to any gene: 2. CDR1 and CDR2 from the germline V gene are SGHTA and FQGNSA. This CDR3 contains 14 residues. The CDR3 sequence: CASSLAGGIYEQYF. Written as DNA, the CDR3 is TGTGCCAGCAGCTTAGCAGGGGGCATCTACGAGCAGTACTTC.

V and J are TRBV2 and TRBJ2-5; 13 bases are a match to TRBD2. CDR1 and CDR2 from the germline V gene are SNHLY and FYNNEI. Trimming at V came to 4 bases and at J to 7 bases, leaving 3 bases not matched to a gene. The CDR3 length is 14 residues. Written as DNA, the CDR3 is TGTGCCAGCAGTGGGACTAGCGGGAGTTGGACCCAGTACTTC. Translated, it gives CASSGTSGSWTQYF.

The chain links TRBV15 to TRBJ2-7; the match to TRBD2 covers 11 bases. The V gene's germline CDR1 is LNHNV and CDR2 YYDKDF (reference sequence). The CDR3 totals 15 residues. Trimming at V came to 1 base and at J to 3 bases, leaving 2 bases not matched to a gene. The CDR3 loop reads CATSRVGTSGYEQYF. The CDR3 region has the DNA TGTGCCACCAGCAGAGTGGGGACTAGCGGCTACGAGCAGTACTTC.